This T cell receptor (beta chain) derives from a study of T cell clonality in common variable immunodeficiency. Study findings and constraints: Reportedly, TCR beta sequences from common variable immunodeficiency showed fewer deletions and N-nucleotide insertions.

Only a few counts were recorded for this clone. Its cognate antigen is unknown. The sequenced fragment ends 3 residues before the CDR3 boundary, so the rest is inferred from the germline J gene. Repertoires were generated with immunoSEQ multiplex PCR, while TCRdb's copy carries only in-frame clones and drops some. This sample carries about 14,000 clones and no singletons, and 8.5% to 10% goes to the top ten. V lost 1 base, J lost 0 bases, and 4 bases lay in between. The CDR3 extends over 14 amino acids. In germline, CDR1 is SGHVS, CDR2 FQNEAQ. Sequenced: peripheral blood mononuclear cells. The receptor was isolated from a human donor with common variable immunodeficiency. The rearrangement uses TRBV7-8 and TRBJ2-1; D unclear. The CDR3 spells CASSLVGSYNEQFF. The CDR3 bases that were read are TGTGCCAGCAGCTTAGTCGGCTCCTACAATGAG.